The clone carrying this T cell receptor beta chain was detected many times. Its antigen is not known. Germline V lookup: CDR1 SGHDT, CDR2 YYEEEE. The CDR3 totals 16 residues. V gave up 0 bases and J gave up 3 bases; unmatched junction bases: 6. This entry is derived from a study of neurological immune-mediated disorders. General study results and limits: Phylogenetic grouping placed 18 of 34 multiple sclerosis patients' repertoires in one related-CDR3 cluster, a possible signature. The most TCR clonal expansion was seen in HTLV-1-associated myelopathy, whereas the least was seen in multiple sclerosis, below the level in healthy controls.

The cDNA was generated through 5'RACE incorporating 10-nucleotide random UMIs. From the 5' RACE reads, TCRdb called clonotypes with MiXCR, one entry per CDR3 protein. The sample yields roughly 60,000 distinct CDR3 sequences, approximately 4.6% seen once. The sequence came from a woman aged 45-59 years with multiple sclerosis. This chain uses TRBV5-6 with TRBJ2-3, with 8 bases that match TRBD2. The sample taken for sequencing was PBMCs. Here the CDR3 DNA reads TGTGCCAGCAGCTTGGACACGGGGGGGCCAACAGATACGCAGTATTTT. It is translated as CASSLDTGGPTDTQYF.